The source of this T cell receptor beta chain is a study of blood T cell repertoires in COVID-19. Study as a whole: Specimens from acute and convalescent COVID-19 originated in the United States, Italy and Spain.

Original processing notes: The authors estimated nucleated cell counts from reference gene primer amplification. Some clones are missing from TCRdb's copy, which holds only in-frame ones; the method was immunoSEQ multiplex PCR. That table gives V, J and clone size, and the DNA gave D and trimming. The sample lists tens of thousands of clones; about 88% were seen once. Between the trimmed V and J ends, which lost 6 bases and 0 bases, there was a span of 7 bases. The CDR3 extends over 12 amino acids. Germline-derived CDR1 and CDR2 are SGHRS and YFSETQ. The sequenced sample was peripheral blood. This chain connects TRBV5-1 to TRBJ2-7; D is possibly TRBD2 (6 bases). This sequence originates from a woman of 80 years or more with acute or convalescent COVID-19. CDR3 loop: CASNGGSYEQYF. DNA of the CDR3: TGCGCCAGCAACGGGGGCTCCTACGAGCAGTACTTC.